This T cell receptor beta chain was obtained from a study of T cells after yellow fever vaccination. Study-wide results and caveats: Detected again after the booster were most primary-vaccination clones, at 96% CD4 and 80% to 90% CD8. A limited proportion of clonotypes was detected within both the CD4 and CD8 compartments. The secondary response was weaker but peaked faster, day 5 versus 15.

Germline-derived CDR1 and CDR2 are MNHEY and SVGEGT. The CDR3 contains 13 residues. The V end lost 4 bases, the J end lost 1 base, and 7 bases lay between the germline ends. This clonotype was seen repeatedly, ten times or more. Its antigen is not known. The authors made TCR cDNA by 5'RACE template switching, adding a universal primer site and UMIs. TCRdb re-derived calls from the 5' RACE reads in MiXCR, one entry per CDR3 protein. The repertoire includes about 160,000 distinct CDR3 sequences, about a tenth of them detected once, and approximately 39% sits in the top ten. This TCR was sampled from a man aged 18 to 35 who received the YFV17D yellow fever vaccine. The gene calls are TRBV6-2 or TRBV6-3 and TRBJ1-1, with D hard to call. Sequenced here: CD8+ T cells sorted from PBMCs, sampled 45 days after the yellow fever booster vaccination. CDR3 protein: CASSLSRNTEAFF. Written as DNA, the CDR3 is TGTGCCAGCAGTTTATCTAGGAACACTGAAGCTTTCTTT.